This TCR beta chain originates from a study of blood T cell repertoires in COVID-19. Overall study context: Both acute and convalescent COVID-19 samples were obtained from the United States, Italy and Spain. The cDNA or gDNA used as material had been derived from T cells, B-cell-depleted T cells, or PBMCs.

This clone was recorded only once. The germline gives CDR1 KGHSH, CDR2 LQKENI. Trimming took 5 bases from V and 6 from J; bases not matched to a gene: 7. The CDR3 is made up of 14 amino acids. TCRdb's copy holds only in-frame clones and misses some; the assay was immunoSEQ multiplex PCR. Here the sample spans approximately 29,000 clones, approximately 91% being singletons. The V gene is TRBV18, the J gene TRBJ2-1; 7 nucleotides align to TRBD1. The clonotype comes from a man in his 70s with active COVID-19. Specimen: peripheral blood. The CDR3 spells CASSRLQGVNEQFF. The DNA for the CDR3 is TGTGCCAGCTCAAGGTTGCAGGGGGTCAATGAGCAGTTCTTC.